Following are 24 T cell receptor beta chains from one sample sequenced in a study of T cells in Graves' hyperthyroidism and ophthalmopathy. The CDR3 regions of TCR beta were amplified from RNA transcripts. The HTBI primer set served for first-round RT-PCR of the TCR CDR3. A single record per CDR3 protein comes from TCRdb applying MiXCR to the multiplex PCR reads. The table lists 600,000 to 650,000 distinct CDR3 sequences, 20% to 25% of them singletons. Sequenced input: blood. The source of these receptors is a man aged 30-40 years with Graves' ophthalmopathy.

The chain has TRBV4-1 and TRBJ2-5; D is unclear. This CDR3 region has 15 residues. Germline V lookup: CDR1 MGHRA, CDR2 YSYEKL. Deletions cut 4 bases from V and 2 bases from J, with 14 bases between. CDR3 protein: CASSPGSYQQETQYF. In nucleotides, the CDR3 is TGCGCCAGCAGCCCCGGGTCATACCAACAAGAGACCCAGTACTTC.

This clonotype was seen a handful of times. J is TRBJ2-5 and V is TRBV7-6; a possible D gene is TRBD2 (5 bases). CDR3 length: 16 amino acids. Germline CDR1 is SGHVS and CDR2 is FNYEAQ. With 2 bases removed from V and 2 bases from J, the gap between germline ends came to 15 bases. CDR3 in DNA: TGTGCCAGCAGCTTAAACAACCGGGAAATGCAAGAGACCCAGTACTTC. Translating gives CASSLNNREMQETQYF.

The V call is TRBV5-1, the J call TRBJ2-7; D perhaps matches TRBD2 (7 bases). Germline CDR1 and CDR2: SGHRS and YFSETQ. The CDR3 is 14 residues long. The V and J ends lost 4 bases and 5 bases respectively, with 16 bases between them. The CDR3 loop reads CASSRGREADEQYF. The CDR3 nucleotides read TGCGCCAGCAGCAGGGGGAGGGAGGCAGACGAGCAGTACTTC.

This rearrangement joins TRBV7-9 to TRBJ2-1, with D possibly TRBD1 on 6 matching bases. Germline V CDR1 and CDR2: SEHNR, FQNEAQ (reference sequence). The germline V and J ends were trimmed by 4 bases and 2 bases, with 15 bases remaining between them. The CDR3 totals 16 residues. CDR3 in DNA: TGTGCCAGCAGCTCGAATTTGGACAGCCCCTACAATGAGCAGTTCTTC. Translated: CASSSNLDSPYNEQFF.

The chain has TRBV6-2 or TRBV6-3 and TRBJ2-2; D gene unclear. V was clipped by 5 bases and J by 6 bases, with 7 bases between them. Germline values: CDR1 MNHEY, CDR2 SVGEGT. The CDR3 is 12 residues long. CDR3 DNA: TGTGCCAGCAGTGACCTCCCCGGGGAGCTGTTTTTT. Protein: CASSDLPGELFF.

This clonotype was detected ten times or more. The V call is TRBV20-1, the J call TRBJ2-7, with D possibly matching TRBD1 (6 bases). CDR1 DFQATT and CDR2 SNEGSKA come from the germline V gene (reference sequence). V lost 3 bases, J lost 2 bases, and 20 bases lay in between. The length of the CDR3 is 16 residues. In DNA, the CDR3 is TGCAGTGCTAGTGGGGGTGCTAGGGGGATTCCCTACGAGCAGTACTTC. Translating gives CSASGGARGIPYEQYF.

This clonotype was seen more than once but under ten times. J is TRBJ2-3 and V is TRBV2; D uncertain. The germline CDR1 and CDR2 sequences are SNHLY and FYNNEI. This CDR3 has 14 residues. Trimming took 2 bases from V and 4 from J, leaving 10 bases between them. The CDR3 reads CASSERLDPDTQYF. CDR3 DNA: TGTGCCAGCAGTGAAAGATTAGACCCAGATACGCAGTATTTT.

Comment on this clonotype: A much larger clonotype is one base distant, so this may be a read error. Written as DNA, the CDR3 is TGTGCCAGTGCCCTTAGGGAGCGCGTACGAAGCACTGAAGCTTTCTTT. It translates to CASALRERVRSTEAFF. The chain employs TRBV6-1 and TRBJ1-1; no reliable D call. The CDR3 is made up of 16 amino acids. CDR1 and CDR2 (germline): MNHNS, SASEGT. Deletions cut 9 bases from V and 4 bases from J, with 24 bases between.

The rearrangement joins TRBV7-9 to TRBJ2-3; 9 bases map to TRBD1. Germline CDR1 and CDR2: SEHNR and FQNEAQ (reference sequence). J gave up 1 base and V 5 bases, and 7 bases lay outside the gene matches. The CDR3 covers 16 residues. In DNA, the CDR3 is TGTGCCAGCAGCGCCACAGGGGGCGCGGGCACAGATACGCAGTATTTT. It is translated as CASSATGGAGTDTQYF.

The chain recombines TRBV4-2 with TRBJ2-1; D not resolved. Germline V gene lookup returns CDR1 LGHNA and CDR2 YNFKEQ. Trimming took off 7 bases at V and 4 bases at J, with 17 bases between the two ends. CDR3 length: 15 residues. This CDR3 is CASNPDWGSYNEQFF. The CDR3 DNA is TGTGCCAGCAACCCAGACTGGGGAAGTTACAATGAGCAGTTCTTC.

The chain employs TRBV28 and TRBJ1-1, with D maybe TRBD1 (5 bases). The CDR3 is 15 residues long. Germline CDR1 MDHEN, CDR2 SYDVKM. The V end was cut by 4 bases, the J end by 3 bases, with 15 bases between. The CDR3 spells CASSSRQIGYTEAFF. The CDR3 coding sequence is TGTGCCAGCAGTTCCAGACAGATAGGTTACACTGAAGCTTTCTTT.

V is TRBV28 and J is TRBJ2-3, with 14 bases lining up with TRBD2. CDR3 length: 16 residues. V lost 5 bases, J lost 6 bases, and 7 bases stayed unmatched. Germline V gene sequence: CDR1 MDHEN, CDR2 SYDVKM. Written as DNA, the CDR3 is TGTGCCAGCAGTACCCCGGGACTAGCGGGAGTGGATACGCAGTATTTT. Protein sequence: CASSTPGLAGVDTQYF.

This clonotype was seen repeatedly, ten times or more. CDR3 sequence reads: CASSTTGTAVFGYTF. The CDR3 nucleotides read TGCGCCAGCAGCACGACCGGGACTGCGGTTTTTGGCTACACCTTC. The chain joins TRBV5-1 to TRBJ1-2, with D possibly matching TRBD1 (5 bases). Trimming took off 4 bases at V and 7 bases at J, with 20 bases between the two ends. The CDR3 is made up of 15 amino acids. Per the germline V gene, CDR1 is SGHRS and CDR2 is YFSETQ.

This clonotype showed up many times. The V call is TRBV20-1, the J call TRBJ2-3, with 10 bases aligning to TRBD2. CDR3 length equals 16 residues. Germline V gene data show CDR1 as DFQATT and CDR2 as SNEGSKA (reference sequence). The V and J ends lost 0 bases and 0 bases, in that order; junction bases with no gene match: 3. This CDR3 is CSAREASGRSTDTQYF. DNA for the CDR3: TGCAGTGCTAGAGAAGCTAGCGGGAGAAGCACAGATACGCAGTATTTT.

Worth noting for this clonotype: A much larger clone differs by one base, so this may be a read error. The chain's CDR3 is CASNRDLTDTQYF. The CDR3 DNA follows: TGTGCCAGCAACCGGGACCTCACAGATACGCAGTATTTT. J is TRBJ2-3 and V is TRBV11-2; D possibly uses TRBD1 or TRBD2 (5 bases each). The V gene's germline CDR1 is SGHAT and CDR2 FQNNGV. The germline V and J ends were trimmed by 7 bases and 2 bases, with 10 bases remaining between them. This CDR3 has 13 amino acids. The full variable domain, in which reference TRBV11-2 and TRBJ2-3 provide the parts outside the CDR3, is EAGVAQSPRYKIIEKRQSVAFWCNPISGHATLYWYQQILGQGPKLLIQFQNNGVVDDSQLPKDRFSAERLKGVDSTLKIQPAKLEDSAVYLCASNRDLTDTQYFGPGTRLTVL.

This clonotype was detected only a few times. The V gene is TRBV2, the J gene TRBJ2-1, with 11 bases lining up with TRBD1. In germline, CDR1 is SNHLY, CDR2 FYNNEI. The trim removed 9 bases at V and 7 bases at J, leaving 8 bases unmatched. The CDR3 has 14 residues. The chain's CDR3 is CASLWDRGSNEQFF. The DNA of the CDR3 is TGTGCCAGTCTATGGGACAGGGGGAGTAATGAGCAGTTCTTC.

The chain is built from TRBV27 and TRBJ2-7, with D perhaps TRBD2 (6 bases). The CDR3 length is 12 residues. The V gene lost 5 bases and the J gene lost 7 bases, with 12 bases spanning the gap. In germline, CDR1 is MNHEY, CDR2 SMNVEV (reference sequence). The CDR3 loop reads CASSPTLAEQYF. As DNA, the CDR3 is TGTGCCAGCAGTCCCACTCTAGCGGAGCAGTACTTC.

The V and J genes are TRBV9 and TRBJ2-7; 11 bases are shared with TRBD1. V was clipped by 0 bases and J by 3 bases; unmatched bases: 8. Germline V lookup: CDR1 SGDLS, CDR2 YYNGEE. This CDR3 has 17 residues. The CDR3 DNA sequence: TGTGCCAGCAGCGTAGGAGGACAGGGGGCGGGCAACTACGAGCAGTACTTC. It specifies CASSVGGQGAGNYEQYF.

The rearrangement links TRBV7-3 to TRBJ2-2; 9 bases align to TRBD2. Germline V gene sequence: CDR1 SGHTA, CDR2 FQGTGA. V was pared by 3 bases and J by 4 bases, with 6 bases of the junction left unmatched. The CDR3 length is 16 residues. The CDR3 nucleotides are TGTGCCAGCAGCTTTGCGGGAGGGCCGGTCACCGGGGAGCTGTTTTTT. It specifies CASSFAGGPVTGELFF. Looking up the rest from reference TRBV7-3 and TRBJ2-2 gives the full variable domain: GAGVSQTPSNKVTEKGKYVELRCDPISGHTALYWYRQSLGQGPEFLIYFQGTGAADDSGLPNDRFFAVRPEGSVSTLKIQRTERGDSAVYLCASSFAGGPVTGELFFGEGSRLTVL.

In its sample, this clonotype was seen a few times. The rearrangement uses TRBV30 and TRBJ2-6; D perhaps matches TRBD2 (6 bases). The CDR3 is made up of 14 amino acids. Germline V gives CDR1 GTSNPN, CDR2 SVGIG (reference sequence). The CDR3 sequence is CACGGFSGANVLTF. The CDR3 nucleotides read TGTGCGTGTGGGGGGTTTTCTGGGGCCAACGTCCTGACTTTC.

The sample holds many counts of this clonotype. The J gene is TRBJ1-1, the V gene TRBV3-1; no definite D call. Germline V gives CDR1 LGHDT, CDR2 YNNKEL (reference sequence). The V end was cut by 1 base, the J end by 3 bases, with 6 bases between. The CDR3 contains 13 residues. Written as DNA, the CDR3 is TGTGCCAGCAGCCAAGGCAGGTACACTGAAGCTTTCTTT. Its protein is CASSQGRYTEAFF.

This clonotype has more than one count but fewer than ten. This chain connects TRBV19 to TRBJ2-1; possibly TRBD1 for D (6 bases). V was cut by 5 bases and J by 2 bases, with 10 bases left in between. The CDR3 loop spans 14 amino acids. The germline V gene has CDR1 LNHDA and CDR2 SQIVND (reference sequence). The CDR3 is CASSPGHAYNEQFF. CDR3 DNA: TGTGCCAGTAGTCCGGGACATGCCTACAATGAGCAGTTCTTC.

The chain is built from TRBV29-1 and TRBJ1-1; D gene unclear. The CDR3 contains 10 residues. V gave up 5 bases and J gave up 1 base, with 2 bases separating them. Germline assignment: CDR1 SQVTM and CDR2 ANQGSEA. CDR3 DNA sequence: TGCAGCGTTTGGAACACTGAAGCTTTCTTT. Translation gives CSVWNTEAFF.

This clonotype was detected ten times or more. V is TRBV28 and J is TRBJ1-2; 7 bases match TRBD1. The CDR3 has 13 amino acids. The V and J ends lost 3 bases and 8 bases, in that order; junction bases with no gene match: 6. CDR1 is MDHEN and CDR2 is SYDVKM in the germline V gene. The CDR3 bases are TGTGCCAGCAGTTTCTTACAGGGGAAGGGCTACACCTTC. Translation: CASSFLQGKGYTF.